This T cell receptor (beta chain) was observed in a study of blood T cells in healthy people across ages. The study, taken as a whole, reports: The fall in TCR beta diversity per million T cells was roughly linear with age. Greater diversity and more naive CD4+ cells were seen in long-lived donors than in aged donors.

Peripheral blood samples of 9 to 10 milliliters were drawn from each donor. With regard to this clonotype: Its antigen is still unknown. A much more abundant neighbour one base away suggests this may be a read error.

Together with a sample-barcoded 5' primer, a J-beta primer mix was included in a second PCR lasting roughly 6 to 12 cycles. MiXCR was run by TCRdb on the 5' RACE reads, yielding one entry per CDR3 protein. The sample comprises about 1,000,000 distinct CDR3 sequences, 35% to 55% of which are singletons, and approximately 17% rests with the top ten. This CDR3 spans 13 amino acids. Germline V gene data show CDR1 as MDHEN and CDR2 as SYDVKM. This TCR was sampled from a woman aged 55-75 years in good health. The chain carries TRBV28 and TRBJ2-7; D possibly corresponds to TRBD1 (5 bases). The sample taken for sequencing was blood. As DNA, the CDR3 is TGTACCAGCAGTTCCCCAGGGCCTTACGAGCAGTACTTC. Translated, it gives CTSSSPGPYEQYF.